This note documents a single T cell receptor (beta chain) sequence. The data are from a study of blood T cell repertoires in COVID-19. Study as a whole: The study drew acute and convalescent COVID-19 samples from the United States, Italy and Spain. The analysed material was cDNA or gDNA that came from T cells, B-cell-depleted T cells, or PBMCs.

The CDR3 is 14 residues long. V lost 4 bases, J lost 4 bases, and 13 bases lay in between. The V gene's germline CDR1 is KGHSH and CDR2 LQKENI. Source study methods: The authors estimated nucleated cell counts from reference gene primer amplification. Assay: immunoSEQ multiplex PCR; the TCRdb copy retains only in-frame clones and omits some. The D gene and trimming were derived from the DNA, and the V and J assignments and clone size from that table. The sample comprises about 250,000 clones, 65% to 90% of which are singletons, and roughly 4.7% rests with the top ten. Sample: peripheral blood. The chain joins TRBV18 to TRBJ1-1; D is unresolved. This TCR was sampled from a woman in her 70s with acute or convalescent COVID-19. CDR3 nucleotide sequence: TGTGCCAGCTCACTGAACCGGCGAGGCACTGAAGCTTTCTTT. It specifies CASSLNRRGTEAFF.